The source of this T cell receptor beta chain is a study of blood T cells in healthy people across ages. Study-wide background: Capture via template switching afforded approximately one barcoded beta molecule per two T cells.

The donors, healthy Caucasians from Russia, were aged roughly 6 to 90. A second PCR of about 7 to 12 cycles used a sample-barcoded 5' primer and a J-beta primer mix. Samples each returned at least 2.5 million CDR3-containing paired-end reads. TCRdb reprocessed the 5' RACE reads with MiXCR, giving one entry per CDR3 protein. The sample contains roughly 680,000 distinct CDR3 sequences, around 52% of which appear only once. Germline-derived CDR1 and CDR2 are WSHSY and SAAADI. This CDR3 has 17 residues. Trimming shortened V by 2 bases and J by 2 bases, and 17 bases separated the two germline ends. In its sample, this clonotype was seen many times.

This rearrangement joins TRBV10-2 to TRBJ2-3; D gene ambiguous. Sequenced sample: blood. The clonotype originates from a woman of 80 years or more in good health. CDR3 residues: CASSEGLSSQNTDTQYF. The CDR3, as DNA: TGCGCCAGCAGTGAGGGGCTGTCTTCCCAAAACACAGATACGCAGTATTTT.